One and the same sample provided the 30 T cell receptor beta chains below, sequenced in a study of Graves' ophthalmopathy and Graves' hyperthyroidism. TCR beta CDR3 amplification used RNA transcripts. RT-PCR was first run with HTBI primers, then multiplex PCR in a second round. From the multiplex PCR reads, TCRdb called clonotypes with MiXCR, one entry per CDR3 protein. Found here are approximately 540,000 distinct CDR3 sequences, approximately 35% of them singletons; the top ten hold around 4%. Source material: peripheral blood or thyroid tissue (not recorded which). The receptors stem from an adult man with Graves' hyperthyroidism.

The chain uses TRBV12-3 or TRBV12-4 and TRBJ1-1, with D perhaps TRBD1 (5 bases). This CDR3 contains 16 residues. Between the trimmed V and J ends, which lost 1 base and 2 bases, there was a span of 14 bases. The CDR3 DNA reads TGTGCCAGCAGTTTAGGAGCGGGACTCGTAAACACTGAAGCTTTCTTT. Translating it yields CASSLGAGLVNTEAFF.

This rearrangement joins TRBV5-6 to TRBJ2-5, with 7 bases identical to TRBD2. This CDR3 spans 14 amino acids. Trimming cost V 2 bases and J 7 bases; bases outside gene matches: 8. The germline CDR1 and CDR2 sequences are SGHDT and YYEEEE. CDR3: CASSLGGRGGTQYF. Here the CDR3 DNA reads TGTGCCAGCAGCTTAGGCGGGAGAGGAGGGACCCAGTACTTC.

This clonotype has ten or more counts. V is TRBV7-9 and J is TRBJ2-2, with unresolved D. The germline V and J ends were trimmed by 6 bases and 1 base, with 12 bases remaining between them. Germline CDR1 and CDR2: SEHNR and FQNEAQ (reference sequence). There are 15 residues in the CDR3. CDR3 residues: CASRIGQVNTGELFF. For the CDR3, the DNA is TGTGCCAGCAGAATCGGGCAGGTGAACACCGGGGAGCTGTTTTTT.

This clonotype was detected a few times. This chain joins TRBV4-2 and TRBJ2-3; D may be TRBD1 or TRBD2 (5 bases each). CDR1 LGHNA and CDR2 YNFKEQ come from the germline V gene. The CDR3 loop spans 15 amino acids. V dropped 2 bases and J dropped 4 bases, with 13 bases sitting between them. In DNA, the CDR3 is TGTGCCAGCAGCCAACCGGGACGGTCGGCAGATACGCAGTATTTT. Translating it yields CASSQPGRSADTQYF.

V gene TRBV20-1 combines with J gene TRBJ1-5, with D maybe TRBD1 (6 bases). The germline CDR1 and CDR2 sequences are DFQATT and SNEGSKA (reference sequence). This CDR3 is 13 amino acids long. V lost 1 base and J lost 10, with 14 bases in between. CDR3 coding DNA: TGCAGTGCTAGAGGAGTAGCGGGACAACCCCAGCATTTT. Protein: CSARGVAGQPQHF.

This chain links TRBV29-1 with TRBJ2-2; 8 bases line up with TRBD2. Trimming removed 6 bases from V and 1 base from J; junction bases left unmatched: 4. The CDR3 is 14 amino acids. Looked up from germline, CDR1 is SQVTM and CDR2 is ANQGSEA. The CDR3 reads CSVALAGNTGELFF. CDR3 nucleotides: TGCAGCGTAGCTCTAGCGGGGAACACCGGGGAGCTGTTTTTT.

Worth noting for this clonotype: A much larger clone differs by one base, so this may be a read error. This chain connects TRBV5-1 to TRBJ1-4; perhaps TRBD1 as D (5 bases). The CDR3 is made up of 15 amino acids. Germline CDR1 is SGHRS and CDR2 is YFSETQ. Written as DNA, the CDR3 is TGCGCCAGCAGCTTGAACGTTGGGGGTGATGAAAAACTGCTTTTT. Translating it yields CASSLNVGGDEKLLF.

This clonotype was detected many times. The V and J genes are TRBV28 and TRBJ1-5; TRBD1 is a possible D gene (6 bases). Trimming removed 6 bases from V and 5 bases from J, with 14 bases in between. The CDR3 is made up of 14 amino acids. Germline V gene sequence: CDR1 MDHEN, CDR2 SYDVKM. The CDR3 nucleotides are TGTGCCAGCAGGCCGTACAGGGAGGATCAGCCCCAGCATTTT. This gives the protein CASRPYREDQPQHF.

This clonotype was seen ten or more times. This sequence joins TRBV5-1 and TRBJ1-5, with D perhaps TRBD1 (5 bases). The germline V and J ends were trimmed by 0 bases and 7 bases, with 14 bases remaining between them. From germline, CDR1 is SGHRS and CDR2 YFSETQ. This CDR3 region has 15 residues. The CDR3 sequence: CASSLAGRAGQPQHF. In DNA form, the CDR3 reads TGCGCCAGCAGCTTGGCGGGCAGGGCAGGACAGCCCCAGCATTTT.

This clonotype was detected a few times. CDR3 sequence (DNA): TGCAGTGCTAGAGATCGGGACAGGGGATATGGCTACACCTTC. It is translated as CSARDRDRGYGYTF. The chain joins TRBV20-1 to TRBJ1-2, with TRBD1 matching over 10 bases. V gave up 0 bases and J gave up 5 bases; unmatched junction bases: 3. Germline CDR1 reads DFQATT; CDR2 reads SNEGSKA (reference sequence). The length of the CDR3 is 14 residues.

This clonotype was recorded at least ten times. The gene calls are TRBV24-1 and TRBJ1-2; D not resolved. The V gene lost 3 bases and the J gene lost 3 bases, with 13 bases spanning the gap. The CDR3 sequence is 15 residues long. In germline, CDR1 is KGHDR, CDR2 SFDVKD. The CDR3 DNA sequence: TGTGCCACCAGTGATCCCCGCGGGCCATACTATGGCTACACCTTC. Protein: CATSDPRGPYYGYTF.

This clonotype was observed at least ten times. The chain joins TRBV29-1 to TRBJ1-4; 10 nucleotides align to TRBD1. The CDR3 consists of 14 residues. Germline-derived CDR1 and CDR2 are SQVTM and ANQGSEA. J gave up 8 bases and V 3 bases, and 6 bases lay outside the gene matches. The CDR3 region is CSVDMGQGREKLFF. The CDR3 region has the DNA TGCAGCGTTGACATGGGACAGGGGCGGGAAAAACTGTTTTTT.

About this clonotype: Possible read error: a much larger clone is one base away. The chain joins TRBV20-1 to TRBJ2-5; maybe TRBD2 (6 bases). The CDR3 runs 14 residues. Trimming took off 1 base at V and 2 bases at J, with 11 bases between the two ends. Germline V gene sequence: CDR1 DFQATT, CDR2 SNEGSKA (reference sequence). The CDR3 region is CSARGTTMQETQYF. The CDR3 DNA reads TGCAGTGCTAGAGGGACTACCATGCAAGAGACCCAGTACTTC.

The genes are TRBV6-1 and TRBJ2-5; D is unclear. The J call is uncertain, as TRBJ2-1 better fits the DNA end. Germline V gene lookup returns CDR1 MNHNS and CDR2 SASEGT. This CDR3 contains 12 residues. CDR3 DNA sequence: TGTGCCAGCAGTTACGTAGACGAGACCCAGTTCTTC. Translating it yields CASSYVDETQFF.

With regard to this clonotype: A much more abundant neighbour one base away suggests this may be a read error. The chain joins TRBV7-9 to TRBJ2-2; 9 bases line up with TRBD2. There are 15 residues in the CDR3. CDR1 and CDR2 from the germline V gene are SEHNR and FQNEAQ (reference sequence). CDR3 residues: CASNLAGQNTGELLF. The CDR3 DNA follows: TGTGCCAGCAACCTAGCGGGGCAGAACACCGGGGAGCTGCTTTTT.

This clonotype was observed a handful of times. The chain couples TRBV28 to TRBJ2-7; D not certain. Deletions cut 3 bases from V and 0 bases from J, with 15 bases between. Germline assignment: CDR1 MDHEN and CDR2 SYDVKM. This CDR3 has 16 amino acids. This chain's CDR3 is CASSLNARLSSYEQYF. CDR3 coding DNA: TGTGCCAGCAGTTTGAATGCCCGGCTGAGCTCCTACGAGCAGTACTTC.

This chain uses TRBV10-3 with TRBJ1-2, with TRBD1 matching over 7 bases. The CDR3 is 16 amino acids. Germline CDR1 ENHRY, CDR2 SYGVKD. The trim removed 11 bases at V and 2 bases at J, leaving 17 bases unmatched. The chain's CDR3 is CAGSPQQGKLNYGYTF. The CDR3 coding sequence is TGTGCCGGCAGTCCCCAACAGGGGAAGCTAAACTATGGCTACACCTTC.

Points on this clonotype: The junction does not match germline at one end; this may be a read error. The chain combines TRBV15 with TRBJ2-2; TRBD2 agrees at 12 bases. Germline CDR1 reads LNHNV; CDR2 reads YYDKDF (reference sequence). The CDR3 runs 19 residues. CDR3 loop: CATSRVRETSGSWTGGLFF. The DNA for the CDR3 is TGTGCCACCAGCAGAGTGAGGGAGACTAGCGGGAGTTGGACCGGGGGGCTGTTTTTT.

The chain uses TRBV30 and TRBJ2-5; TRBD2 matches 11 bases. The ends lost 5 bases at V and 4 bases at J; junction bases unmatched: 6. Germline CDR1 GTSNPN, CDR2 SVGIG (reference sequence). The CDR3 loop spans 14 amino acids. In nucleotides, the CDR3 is TGTGCCTGGTCTACTAGCGGGGGAGCAGAGACCCAGTACTTC. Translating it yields CAWSTSGGAETQYF. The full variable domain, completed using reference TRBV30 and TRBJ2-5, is SQTIHQWPATLVQPVGSPLSLECTVEGTSNPNLYWYRQAAGRGLQLLFYSVGIGQISSEVPQNLSASRPQDRQFILSSKKLLLSDSGFYLCAWSTSGGAETQYFGPGTRLLVL.

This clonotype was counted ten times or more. The CDR3 spells CASSYGGSNQPQHF. For the CDR3, the DNA is TGTGCCAGCAGTTACGGTGGCAGCAATCAGCCCCAGCATTTT. The gene calls are TRBV6-5 and TRBJ1-5; D unresolved. CDR3 length: 14 amino acids. The V gene lost 2 bases and the J gene lost 1 base, with 6 bases spanning the gap. Germline V CDR1 and CDR2: MNHEY, SVGAGI.

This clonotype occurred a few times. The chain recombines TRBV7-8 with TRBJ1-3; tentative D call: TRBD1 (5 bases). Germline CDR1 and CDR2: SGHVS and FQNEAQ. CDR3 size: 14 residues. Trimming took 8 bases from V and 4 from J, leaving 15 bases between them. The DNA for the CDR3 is TGTGCCAGCCATCGGGGGGTGGAGGGAAACACCATATATTTT. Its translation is CASHRGVEGNTIYF.

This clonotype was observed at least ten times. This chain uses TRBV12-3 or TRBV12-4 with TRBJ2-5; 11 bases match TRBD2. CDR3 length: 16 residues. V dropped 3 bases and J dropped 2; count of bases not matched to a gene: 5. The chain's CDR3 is CASSFGTSGLQETQYF. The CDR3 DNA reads TGTGCCAGCAGTTTTGGGACTAGCGGCCTACAAGAGACCCAGTACTTC.

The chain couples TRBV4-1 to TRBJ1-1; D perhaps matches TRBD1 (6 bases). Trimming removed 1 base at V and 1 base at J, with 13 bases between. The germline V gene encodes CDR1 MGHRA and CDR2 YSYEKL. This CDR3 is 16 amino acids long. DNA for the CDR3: TGCGCCAGCAGCCAAGGCGGGGGGCTGACGAACACTGAAGCTTTCTTT. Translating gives CASSQGGGLTNTEAFF.

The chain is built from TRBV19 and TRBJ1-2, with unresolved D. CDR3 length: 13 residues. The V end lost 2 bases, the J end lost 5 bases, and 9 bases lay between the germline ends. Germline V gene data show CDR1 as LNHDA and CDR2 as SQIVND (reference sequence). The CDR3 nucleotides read TGTGCCAGTAGTATACCAGGAGTGTATGGCTACACCTTC. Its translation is CASSIPGVYGYTF.

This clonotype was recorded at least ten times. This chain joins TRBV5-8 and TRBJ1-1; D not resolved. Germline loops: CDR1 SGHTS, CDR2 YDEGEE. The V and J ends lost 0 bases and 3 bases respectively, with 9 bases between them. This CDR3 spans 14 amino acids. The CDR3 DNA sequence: TGTGCCAGCAGCTTGGCAGGTAGGGACACTGAAGCTTTCTTT. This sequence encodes CASSLAGRDTEAFF.

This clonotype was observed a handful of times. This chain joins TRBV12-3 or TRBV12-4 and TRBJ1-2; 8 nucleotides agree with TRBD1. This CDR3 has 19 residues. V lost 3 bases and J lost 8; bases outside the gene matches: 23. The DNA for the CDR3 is TGTGCCAGCAGTTTTGTCCCTTCCGGGCGAACAGGGGGGTGGTGGGGCTACACCTTC. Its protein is CASSFVPSGRTGGWWGYTF.

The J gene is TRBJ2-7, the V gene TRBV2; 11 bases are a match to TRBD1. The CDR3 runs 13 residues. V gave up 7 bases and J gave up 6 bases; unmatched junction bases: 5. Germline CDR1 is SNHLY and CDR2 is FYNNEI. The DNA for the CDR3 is TGTGCCAGCACCGGGACAGGGGGTGCCGAGCAGTACTTC. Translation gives CASTGTGGAEQYF.

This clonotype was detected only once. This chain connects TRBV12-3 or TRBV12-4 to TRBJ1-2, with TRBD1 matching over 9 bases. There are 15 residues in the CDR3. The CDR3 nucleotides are TGTGCTAGTGGTACCCCCCCGGGACAGGGTACGGGCTACACCTTC. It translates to CASGTPPGQGTGYTF.

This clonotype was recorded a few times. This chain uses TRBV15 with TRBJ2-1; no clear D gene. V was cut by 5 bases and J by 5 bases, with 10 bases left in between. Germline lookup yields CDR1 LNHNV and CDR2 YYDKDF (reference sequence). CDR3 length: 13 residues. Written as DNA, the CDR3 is TGTGCCACCAGCCCCCGGCCCGACAATGAGCAGTTCTTC. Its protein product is CATSPRPDNEQFF.

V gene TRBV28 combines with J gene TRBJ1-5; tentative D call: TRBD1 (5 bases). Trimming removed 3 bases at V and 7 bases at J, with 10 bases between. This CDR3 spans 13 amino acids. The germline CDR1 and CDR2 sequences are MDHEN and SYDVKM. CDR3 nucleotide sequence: TGTGCCAGCAGTTTTTGGGGGTCACAGCCCCAGCATTTT. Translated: CASSFWGSQPQHF.